What follows are 5 T cell receptor beta chains derived from one specimen sequenced in a study of blood T cell repertoires in COVID-19 (TCRdb year 2020). Library generation was performed with the immunoSEQ multiplex PCR assay. Sourced from immuneACCESS, this table was stored by TCRdb with only in-frame sequences that have V and J called. A share of the clones is absent; for the studies checked, an unresolved V gene accounts for under half, and the remainder has no known explanation. Here the sample has 150,000 to 200,000 clones; over 60% occur a single time. The ten most abundant clones make up approximately 27% of the sample. The sequencing sample was made of peripheral blood. Receptors originate from a woman in her sixties or seventies with acute or convalescent COVID-19.

CDR3 amino acids: CASRVDRTSNQPQHF. Written as DNA, the CDR3 is TGTGCCAGCAGGGTGGACAGAACTAGCAATCAGCCCCAGCATTTT. The chain links TRBV6-5 to TRBJ1-5; D is possibly TRBD1 (6 bases). There are 15 residues in the CDR3. V lost 6 bases and J lost 0, with 12 bases in between. From germline, CDR1 is MNHEY and CDR2 SVGAGI.

V usage is TRBV6-1 and J usage is TRBJ2-7; 11 positions agree with TRBD2. CDR3 length: 16 amino acids. The junction had 9 bases not matched to a gene; V was cut back by 3 bases and J by 5 bases. In germline, CDR1 is MNHNS, CDR2 SASEGT. CDR3 DNA sequence: TGTGCCAGCAGTGACACCCTTTGGGGACTAGCGGACGAGCAGTACTTC. It yields the protein CASSDTLWGLADEQYF.

The chain couples TRBV5-6 to TRBJ1-1; TRBD1 might be the D (5 bases). This CDR3 comprises 12 residues. The V end lost 4 bases, the J end lost 4 bases, and 8 bases lay between the germline ends. In germline, CDR1 is SGHDT, CDR2 YYEEEE. The chain's CDR3 is CASSQGSTEAFF. CDR3 coding DNA: TGTGCCAGCAGCCAGGGTAGCACTGAAGCTTTCTTT.

In this sample, this clone turned up once. V is TRBV7-2 and J is TRBJ2-1; 11 positions match TRBD1. CDR1 and CDR2 (germline): SGHTA, FQGNSA. Trimming removed 4 bases from V and 6 bases from J; junction bases left unmatched: 2. The CDR3 runs to 14 residues. The CDR3 nucleotides are TGTGCCAGCAGCTGGGGACAGGGGGGCAATGAGCAGTTCTTC. Its protein product is CASSWGQGGNEQFF.

The J gene is TRBJ1-2, the V gene TRBV5-4, with D maybe TRBD1 (5 bases). The CDR3 is 14 amino acids. Trimming cost V 3 bases and J 4 bases, with 13 bases left between them. The germline gives CDR1 SGHNT, CDR2 YYREEE (reference sequence). The CDR3 sequence: CASSSTTDLYGYTF. As DNA, the CDR3 is TGTGCCAGCAGCTCTACGACAGACCTCTATGGCTACACCTTC.